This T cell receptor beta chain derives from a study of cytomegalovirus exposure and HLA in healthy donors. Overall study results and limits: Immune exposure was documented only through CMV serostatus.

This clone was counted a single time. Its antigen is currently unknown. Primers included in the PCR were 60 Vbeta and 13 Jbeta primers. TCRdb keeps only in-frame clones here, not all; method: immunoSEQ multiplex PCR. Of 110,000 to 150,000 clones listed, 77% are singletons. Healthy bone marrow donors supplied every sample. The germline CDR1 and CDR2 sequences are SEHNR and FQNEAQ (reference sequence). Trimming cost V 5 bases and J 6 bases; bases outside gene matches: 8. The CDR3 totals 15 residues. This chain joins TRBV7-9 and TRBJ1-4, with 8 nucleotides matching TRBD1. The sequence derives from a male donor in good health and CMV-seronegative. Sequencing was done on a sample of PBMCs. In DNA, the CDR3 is TGTGCCAGCAGCGTTCCTGACAGGGGCGATGAAAAACTGTTTTTT. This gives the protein CASSVPDRGDEKLFF. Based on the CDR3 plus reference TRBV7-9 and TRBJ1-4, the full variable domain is DTGVSQNPRHKITKRGQNVTFRCDPISEHNRLYWYRQTLGQGPEFLTYFQNEAQLEKSRLLSDRFSAERPKGSFSTLEIQRTEQGDSAMYLCASSVPDRGDEKLFFGSGTQLSVL.